These 32 T cell receptor beta chains were sequenced from one sample in a study of early T cells in non-severe SARS-CoV-2 infection. TCRdb recomputed calls from the 5' RACE reads with MiXCR, one row per CDR3 protein. The sample consists of 87,000 or so distinct CDR3 sequences, around 12% of them appearing once. The specimen was whole blood. Receptors were obtained from an adult who was a healthcare worker with PCR-confirmed SARS-CoV-2 infection or an uninfected control (not recorded which).

The chain's CDR3 is CASSFWQGDGYTF. CDR3 DNA: TGTGCCAGCAGCTTCTGGCAGGGAGATGGCTACACCTTC. The chain recombines TRBV11-2 with TRBJ1-2, with a weak D call TRBD1 (5 bases). This CDR3 has 13 amino acids. Looked up from germline, CDR1 is SGHAT and CDR2 is FQNNGV. With 3 bases removed from V and 6 bases from J, the gap between germline ends came to 11 bases.

This clonotype was seen ten or more times. The chain combines TRBV24-1 with TRBJ2-2, with D perhaps TRBD1 (5 bases). The CDR3 spans 15 residues. Germline CDR1 is KGHDR and CDR2 is SFDVKD. V was trimmed by 0 bases and J by 5 bases, leaving 9 bases between them. CDR3 nucleotides: TGTGCCACCAGTGATTTGGGGGCAGAGACCGGGGAGCTGTTTTTT. It translates to CATSDLGAETGELFF.

There are a few counts of this clonotype. V and J are TRBV20-1 and TRBJ2-5, with 7 bases matching TRBD2. The CDR3 extends over 15 amino acids. From germline, CDR1 is DFQATT and CDR2 SNEGSKA (reference sequence). V lost 0 bases and J lost 0; bases outside the gene matches: 4. The CDR3, as DNA: TGCAGTGCTAGAGATGGAGCGGGATACCAAGAGACCCAGTACTTC. Amino acids: CSARDGAGYQETQYF.

This clonotype occurred a few times. V and J are TRBV5-4 and TRBJ2-3, with TRBD2 identical over 10 bases. Unmatched junction bases numbered 5, after V lost 3 bases and J lost 1 base. Germline V gene data show CDR1 as SGHNT and CDR2 as YYREEE (reference sequence). CDR3 length: 16 residues. The CDR3 DNA follows: TGTGCCAGCAGCTCTAAAGCGGGAGGGGGCACAGATACGCAGTATTTT. It codes for CASSSKAGGGTDTQYF.

This clonotype appeared many times. The chain uses TRBV9 and TRBJ2-2; D ambiguous. The CDR3 is made up of 13 amino acids. V was shortened by 4 bases and J by 4 bases, with 8 bases between the two germline ends. Germline V gene sequence: CDR1 SGDLS, CDR2 YYNGEE. CDR3 nucleotide sequence: TGTGCCAGCAGCACTCGGAGCACCGGGGAGCTGTTTTTT. Translated, it gives CASSTRSTGELFF.

In this sample, this clonotype turned up a few times. The gene calls are TRBV6-2 or TRBV6-3 and TRBJ1-1, with 9 bases identical to TRBD1. The CDR3 spans 16 residues. Trimming removed 3 bases from V and 0 bases from J; junction bases left unmatched: 5. The germline V gene encodes CDR1 MNHEY and CDR2 SVGEGT. CDR3 bases: TGTGCCAGCAGTTATCCGACAGGGGGGATGAACACTGAAGCTTTCTTT. Residues: CASSYPTGGMNTEAFF.

The chain couples TRBV6-5 to TRBJ2-5, with TRBD2 identical over 9 bases. This CDR3 has 15 residues. CDR1 MNHEY and CDR2 SVGAGI come from the germline V gene. V lost 9 bases, J lost 7 bases, and 15 bases stayed unmatched. The chain's CDR3 is CASYPASGVLGTQYF. CDR3 sequence (DNA): TGTGCCAGTTATCCGGCTAGCGGGGTTCTGGGGACCCAGTACTTC.

This clonotype has just a few counts. DNA for the CDR3: TGCAGCGTCGCACTAGCGGGAGTGTTCGAGCAGTACTTC. Residues: CSVALAGVFEQYF. J is TRBJ2-7 and V is TRBV29-1; 11 nucleotides align to TRBD2. The CDR3 sequence is 13 residues long. Germline V gene lookup returns CDR1 SQVTM and CDR2 ANQGSEA. Unmatched junction bases numbered 7, after V lost 6 bases and J lost 6 bases.

This clonotype was found a few times. The chain couples TRBV12-3 or TRBV12-4 to TRBJ2-5; D might be TRBD2 (5 bases). V was cut by 4 bases and J by 5 bases, with 14 bases left in between. The CDR3 loop spans 14 amino acids. The CDR3 DNA is TGTGCCAGCAGTTCCCTCGGGGTGCCGGAGACCCAGTACTTC. Residues: CASSSLGVPETQYF.

CDR3 region: CASSITGDQPQHF. The CDR3 DNA sequence: TGTGCCAGCAGTATAACAGGGGATCAGCCCCAGCATTTT. This rearrangement joins TRBV6-2 or TRBV6-3 to TRBJ1-5; 7 bases align to TRBD1. The CDR3 runs 13 residues. Germline lookup yields CDR1 MNHEY and CDR2 SVGEGT. V dropped 5 bases and J dropped 5; count of bases not matched to a gene: 3.

This clonotype occurred a few times. The chain has TRBV6-5 and TRBJ1-1; D might be TRBD1 (5 bases). CDR3 size: 13 residues. In germline, CDR1 is MNHEY, CDR2 SVGAGI. V was pared by 4 bases and J by 6 bases, with 12 bases between. The CDR3 DNA follows: TGTGCCAGCAGTTTAACCCTGACAGCTGAAGCTTTCTTT. Translating it yields CASSLTLTAEAFF.

This clonotype was picked up many times. The rearrangement joins TRBV19 to TRBJ1-5; D is unclear. Germline lookup yields CDR1 LNHDA and CDR2 SQIVND (reference sequence). V dropped 0 bases and J dropped 2 bases, with 11 bases sitting between them. This CDR3 region has 16 residues. The CDR3 sequence is CASSIDFSGGNQPQHF. CDR3 DNA: TGTGCCAGTAGTATAGATTTCAGTGGGGGCAATCAGCCCCAGCATTTT. Complete variable domain (other parts from reference TRBV19 and TRBJ1-5): DGGITQSPKYLFRKEGQNVTLSCEQNLNHDAMYWYRQDPGQGLRLIYYSQIVNDFQKGDIAEGYSVSREKKESFPLTVTSAQKNPTAFYLCASSIDFSGGNQPQHFGDGTRLSIL.

This clonotype was seen a handful of times. V usage is TRBV5-1 and J usage is TRBJ1-1; TRBD1 matches at 8 bases. The CDR3 has 14 amino acids. From germline, CDR1 is SGHRS and CDR2 YFSETQ. Trimming at V came to 2 bases and at J to 4 bases, leaving 4 bases not matched to a gene. The chain's CDR3 is CASSFTGGRTEAFF. CDR3 bases: TGCGCCAGCAGCTTCACAGGGGGTCGCACTGAAGCTTTCTTT.

This rearrangement joins TRBV19 to TRBJ2-7, with 8 bases identical to TRBD2. CDR3 length: 15 residues. V shed 5 bases, J shed 2 bases, and the junction held 8 bases outside the gene matches. CDR1 and CDR2 (germline): LNHDA, SQIVND (reference sequence). The CDR3 spells CASSLNPAGAYEQYF. Written as DNA, the CDR3 is TGTGCCAGTAGTCTCAACCCAGCGGGAGCCTACGAGCAGTACTTC.

This chain joins TRBV11-2 and TRBJ2-6; tentatively, D is TRBD2 (6 bases). Between the trimmed V and J ends, which lost 1 base and 4 bases, there was a span of 17 bases. The CDR3 is 18 amino acids. Per the germline V gene, CDR1 is SGHAT and CDR2 is FQNNGV. The CDR3 loop is CASSLGVQGLTGANVLTF. CDR3 DNA sequence: TGTGCCAGCAGCTTAGGAGTTCAGGGACTGACCGGGGCCAACGTCCTGACTTTC.

The chain combines TRBV20-1 with TRBJ2-1; 7 bases match TRBD2. The V gene end was trimmed by 6 bases and the J gene end by 6 bases; junction bases not matched to a gene: 11. Germline V gives CDR1 DFQATT, CDR2 SNEGSKA (reference sequence). This CDR3 spans 14 amino acids. This CDR3 is CSATHPGGFNEQFF. CDR3 sequence (DNA): TGCAGTGCCACCCACCCGGGAGGATTCAATGAGCAGTTCTTC.

This clonotype has a handful of counts. The genes are TRBV6-1 and TRBJ1-5; TRBD1 might be the D (5 bases). The germline gives CDR1 MNHNS, CDR2 SASEGT. Trimming took 5 bases from V and 4 from J, leaving 6 bases between them. The CDR3 sequence is 12 residues long. The CDR3 loop reads CASSSGNQPQHF. CDR3 nucleotide sequence: TGTGCCAGCAGTTCAGGGAATCAGCCCCAGCATTTT.

This chain connects TRBV12-3 or TRBV12-4 to TRBJ2-2; 9 bases match TRBD2. With V trimmed by 7 bases and J by 1 base, 4 bases remained unmatched. The CDR3 contains 15 residues. For the CDR3, the DNA is TGTGCCAGCAAATTAGCGGGAGTGAACACCGGGGAGCTGTTTTTT. It codes for CASKLAGVNTGELFF.

This chain joins TRBV7-8 and TRBJ1-1; 7 bases fit TRBD1. CDR3 length: 15 amino acids. The V and J ends lost 3 bases and 2 bases, in that order; junction bases with no gene match: 6. In germline, CDR1 is SGHVS, CDR2 FQNEAQ. The DNA for the CDR3 is TGTGCCAGCAGCTTTCAGGGACAGATTAACACTGAAGCTTTCTTT. It is translated as CASSFQGQINTEAFF.

The chain couples TRBV12-3 or TRBV12-4 to TRBJ1-4; TRBD1 might be the D (5 bases). CDR3 length: 12 residues. Trimming left V 6 bases short and J 10 bases short, with 12 bases between. The CDR3 spells CASSDSSRKLFF. As DNA, the CDR3 is TGTGCCAGCAGCGACAGCTCCCGAAAACTGTTTTTT.

The CDR3 DNA reads TGCAGCGTTGAAGCTGGACTAAAAAAGACAGATACGCAGTATTTT. This sequence encodes CSVEAGLKKTDTQYF. V gene TRBV29-1 combines with J gene TRBJ2-3; D is possibly TRBD2 (6 bases). CDR1 SQVTM and CDR2 ANQGSEA come from the germline V gene. The CDR3 covers 15 residues. V lost 1 base and J 3 bases, leaving 14 bases between the germline ends.

This clonotype has ten or more counts. V usage is TRBV3-1 and J usage is TRBJ2-1; D not resolved. CDR1 is LGHDT, CDR2 YNNKEL, per germline (reference sequence). The CDR3 covers 15 residues. Trimming pared 0 bases from V and 0 bases from J, leaving 6 bases between. CDR3 DNA sequence: TGTGCCAGCAGCCAAGAGCGGAGCTCCTACAATGAGCAGTTCTTC. Residues: CASSQERSSYNEQFF.

This clonotype was observed a handful of times. CDR3 nucleotide sequence: TGTGCCAGTACCAAAGCTATAGGGAGTTACGAGCAGTACTTC. It yields the protein CASTKAIGSYEQYF. The V call is TRBV19, the J call TRBJ2-7, with D possibly TRBD2 on 5 matching bases. Between the trimmed V and J ends, which lost 7 bases and 4 bases, there was a span of 17 bases. Germline CDR1 LNHDA, CDR2 SQIVND (reference sequence). This CDR3 contains 14 residues.

This clonotype was counted between two and nine times. The chain couples TRBV18 to TRBJ1-6; D unclear. The CDR3 length is 13 residues. V was pared by 3 bases and J by 4 bases, with 4 bases between. Looked up from germline, CDR1 is KGHSH and CDR2 is LQKENI. For the CDR3, the DNA is TGTGCCAGCTCACCGGGGTATAATTCACCCCTCCACTTT. Protein product: CASSPGYNSPLHF.

This clonotype has more than one count but fewer than ten. The chain is built from TRBV20-1 and TRBJ2-7; TRBD1 agrees at 8 bases. The ends lost 0 bases at V and 5 bases at J; junction bases unmatched: 9. The CDR3 runs 15 residues. Germline V gives CDR1 DFQATT, CDR2 SNEGSKA (reference sequence). In nucleotides, the CDR3 is TGCAGTGCTAGAGATATCAGGACAGGGAATAACGAGCAGTACTTC. Protein: CSARDIRTGNNEQYF.

This clonotype occurred a few times. This chain connects TRBV5-5 to TRBJ1-2; D gene unclear. V lost 4 bases and J lost 4, with 11 bases in between. The CDR3 is 13 amino acids. The germline CDR1 and CDR2 sequences are SGHKS and YYEKEE (reference sequence). In nucleotides, the CDR3 is TGTGCCAGCAGCCCAACAGAGACCTATGGCTACACCTTC. Its protein is CASSPTETYGYTF.

V usage is TRBV20-1 and J usage is TRBJ2-3, with D perhaps matching TRBD1 (5 bases). This CDR3 contains 17 residues. Germline V gene data show CDR1 as DFQATT and CDR2 as SNEGSKA (reference sequence). V shed 0 bases and J shed 4 bases, with 20 bases lying between them. The CDR3, as DNA: TGCAGTGCTAGAGATTTTGCCATAGGGGCGCGCTCAGATACGCAGTATTTT. Its translation is CSARDFAIGARSDTQYF.

As to this clonotype: A read error may be the cause here, since a much bigger clone is one base away. V gene TRBV4-2 combines with J gene TRBJ2-1; no reliable D call. In germline, CDR1 is LGHNA, CDR2 YNFKEQ. The CDR3 runs to 12 residues. The CDR3 sequence is CASSLSYKEQFF. DNA of the CDR3: TGTGCCAGCAGCCTTTCCTACAAAGAGCAGTTCTTC.

This clonotype is deemed medium-sized. The V and J genes are TRBV29-1 and TRBJ2-7; 7 bases are shared with TRBD1. Germline V CDR1 and CDR2: SQVTM, ANQGSEA. The length of the CDR3 is 13 residues. After removal of 3 bases from V and 1 base from J, the junction contained 3 bases not matched to a gene. The DNA for the CDR3 is TGCAGCGTTGAGCCGACAGGGTCCTACGAGCAGTACTTC. It is translated as CSVEPTGSYEQYF.

This clonotype was seen a few times. The rearrangement links TRBV6-2 or TRBV6-3 to TRBJ1-2; TRBD1 is a possible D gene (5 bases). V was shortened by 2 bases and J by 4 bases, with 17 bases between the two germline ends. The CDR3 totals 16 residues. Looked up from germline, CDR1 is MNHEY and CDR2 is SVGEGT. CDR3: CASSYGTGSLVYGYTF. The CDR3 DNA reads TGTGCCAGCAGTTACGGGACGGGATCCCTCGTCTATGGCTACACCTTC.

The rearrangement uses TRBV27 and TRBJ2-7; TRBD1 matches 8 bases. V was pared by 5 bases and J by 4 bases, with 4 bases of the junction left unmatched. This CDR3 is 13 amino acids long. Germline values: CDR1 MNHEY, CDR2 SMNVEV (reference sequence). In DNA form, the CDR3 reads TGTGCCAGCAGTCACAGGGGGGTTTACGAGCAGTACTTC. Translated, it gives CASSHRGVYEQYF.

There are many counts of this clonotype. DNA of the CDR3: TGTGCCAGCAGTTCCGAGGCCGGTCAGCCCCAGCATTTT. Its translation is CASSSEAGQPQHF. J is TRBJ1-5 and V is TRBV6-6; no firm D call. There are 13 residues in the CDR3. V shed 4 bases and J shed 6 bases, with 10 bases lying between them. Germline V gives CDR1 MNHNY, CDR2 SVGAGI (reference sequence).